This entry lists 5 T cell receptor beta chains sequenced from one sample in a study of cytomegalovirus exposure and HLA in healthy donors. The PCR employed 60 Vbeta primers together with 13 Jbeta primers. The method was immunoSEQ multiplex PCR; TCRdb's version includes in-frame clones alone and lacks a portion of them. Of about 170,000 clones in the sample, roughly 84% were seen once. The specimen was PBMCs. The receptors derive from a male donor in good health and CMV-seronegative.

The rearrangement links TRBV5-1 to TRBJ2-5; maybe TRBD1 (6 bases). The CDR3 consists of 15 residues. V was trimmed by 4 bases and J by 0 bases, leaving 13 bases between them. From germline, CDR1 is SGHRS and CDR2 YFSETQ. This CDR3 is CASSVQQGNQETQYF. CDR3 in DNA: TGCGCCAGCAGCGTCCAACAGGGAAACCAAGAGACCCAGTACTTC.

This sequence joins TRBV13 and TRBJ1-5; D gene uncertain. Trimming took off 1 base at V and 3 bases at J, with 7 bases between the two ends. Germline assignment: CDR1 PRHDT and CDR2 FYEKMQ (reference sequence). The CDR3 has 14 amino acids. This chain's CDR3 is CASSLAGNNQPQHF. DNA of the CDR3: TGTGCCAGCAGCTTAGCGGGAAACAATCAGCCCCAGCATTTT.

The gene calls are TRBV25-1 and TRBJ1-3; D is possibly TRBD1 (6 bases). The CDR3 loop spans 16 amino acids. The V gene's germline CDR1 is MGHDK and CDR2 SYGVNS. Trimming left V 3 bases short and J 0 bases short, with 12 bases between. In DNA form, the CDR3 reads TGTGCCAGCAGTGATACAGGGAGAGGCTCTGGAAACACCATATATTTT. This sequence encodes CASSDTGRGSGNTIYF.

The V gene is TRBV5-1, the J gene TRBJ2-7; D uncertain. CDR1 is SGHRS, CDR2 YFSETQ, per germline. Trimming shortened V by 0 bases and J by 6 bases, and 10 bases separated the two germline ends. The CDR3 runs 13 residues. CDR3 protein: CASSLASTFEQYF. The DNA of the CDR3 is TGCGCCAGCAGCTTGGCCTCCACTTTCGAGCAGTACTTC.

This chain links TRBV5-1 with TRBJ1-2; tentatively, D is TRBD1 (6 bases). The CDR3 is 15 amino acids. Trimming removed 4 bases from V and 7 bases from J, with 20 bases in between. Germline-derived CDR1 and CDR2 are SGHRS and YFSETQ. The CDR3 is CASSLRRTDRAGYTF. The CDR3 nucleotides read TGCGCCAGCAGCCTTCGACGGACAGACCGGGCTGGCTACACCTTC. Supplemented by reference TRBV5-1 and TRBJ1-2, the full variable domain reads KAGVTQTPRYLIKTRGQQVTLSCSPISGHRSVSWYQQTPGQGLQFLFEYFSETQRNKGNFPGRFSGRQFSNSRSEMNVSTLELGDSALYLCASSLRRTDRAGYTFGSGTRLTVV.